The T cell receptor beta chain described here comes from a study of tumor-infiltrating lymphocytes in oesophageal squamous cell carcinoma. Per the germline V gene, CDR1 is KGHDR and CDR2 is SFDVKD. The CDR3 comprises 9 residues, both ends counted. To note about this clonotype: Here the CDR3 omits its conserved ending phenylalanine or tryptophan, so a read error is the likely source. The DNA is omitted, as the CDR3 cannot be located on it reliably, and the CDR3 follows TCRdb's listing.

TCRdb re-analysed the PCR reads in MiXCR, keeping a single row per CDR3 protein. The sample shows roughly 21,000 distinct CDR3 sequences, approximately 38% of them seen only once. The sample consisted of esophageal tumor tissue. The TCR comes from a male donor with esophageal squamous cell carcinoma. The chain couples TRBV24-1 to TRBJ2-5; the table's D call TRBD2 went unverified against the DNA. The CDR3 region is CATSDLLAG.